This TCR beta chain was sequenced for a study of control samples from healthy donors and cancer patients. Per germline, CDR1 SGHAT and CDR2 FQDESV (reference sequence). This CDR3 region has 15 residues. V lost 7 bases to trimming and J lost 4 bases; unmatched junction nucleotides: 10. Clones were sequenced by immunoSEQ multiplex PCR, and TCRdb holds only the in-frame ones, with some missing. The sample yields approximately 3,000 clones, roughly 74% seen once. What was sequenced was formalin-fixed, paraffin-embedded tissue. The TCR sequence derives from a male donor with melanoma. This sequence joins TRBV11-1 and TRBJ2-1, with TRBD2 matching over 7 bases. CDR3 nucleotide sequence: TGTGCCAGCACCCCGGTCGGGGGGTCTTACAATGAGCAGTTCTTC. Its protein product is CASTPVGGSYNEQFF.